This T cell receptor (beta chain) appears in the sequencing data of a study of identical twins. With regard to this clonotype: Its cognate antigen is unknown.

Germline values: CDR1 SGHAT, CDR2 FQDESV (reference sequence). V lost 1 base, J lost 6 bases, and 13 bases stayed unmatched. This CDR3 has 18 amino acids. Study-wide points: Models underestimated TCR alpha sharing (out-of-frame) in monozygotic twins.

cDNA molecules carried unique molecular identifiers, and template switching added a universal primer site. MiXCR was run by TCRdb on the 5' RACE reads, yielding one entry per CDR3 protein. The data contain under 350,000 distinct CDR3 sequences, 7.5% to 9.5% of them singletons. These data were also reused for a study on yellow fever vaccine responses in identical twins. From that study: Reportedly, the response of twins' T cells to the vaccine seemed partly convergent, partly personalized.

Input material: CD8+ T cells sorted from blood. This sequence joins TRBV11-1 and TRBJ2-1; 9 bases line up with TRBD2. This sequence was found in a woman in her late teens or twenties in good health. CDR3 sequence (DNA): TGTGCCAGCAGCTTAGGGCGGGGTAGCGGGAGTGGGGGCAATGAGCAGTTCTTC. Amino acids: CASSLGRGSGSGGNEQFF.